The 8 T cell receptor beta chains listed next were all sequenced from one sample in a study of blood T cell repertoires in COVID-19. Profiled with immunoSEQ multiplex PCR; TCRdb holds only in-frame clones, not every one. The sample has 150,000 to 200,000 clones, approximately 92% seen once. Input material: peripheral blood. Receptors originate from a man aged 50-59 years with acute or convalescent COVID-19.

The CDR3 here is CASSPTGGNQPQHF. CDR3 sequence (DNA): TGTGCCAGCAGTCCGACAGGGGGCAATCAGCCCCAGCATTTT. This rearrangement joins TRBV2 to TRBJ1-5, with TRBD1 identical over 8 bases. After removal of 5 bases from V and 2 bases from J, the junction contained 2 bases not matched to a gene. Germline CDR1 SNHLY, CDR2 FYNNEI. There are 14 residues in the CDR3.

This clone was recorded a few times. The chain links TRBV20-1 to TRBJ1-5, with D possibly TRBD1 on 6 matching bases. Germline loops: CDR1 DFQATT, CDR2 SNEGSKA (reference sequence). Trimming took off 3 bases at V and 1 base at J, with 16 bases between the two ends. The CDR3 length is 16 residues. The CDR3 region is CSASALGHPSNQPQHF. The DNA of the CDR3 is TGCAGTGCTAGTGCCCTGGGACATCCGAGCAATCAGCCCCAGCATTTT.

The chain has TRBV7-3 and TRBJ2-1, with 11 bases aligning to TRBD2. The CDR3 contains 15 residues. The germline CDR1 and CDR2 sequences are SGHTA and FQGTGA. The junction had 12 bases not matched to a gene; V was cut back by 11 bases and J by 6 bases. CDR3 sequence reads: CAFPPLAGGSNEQFF. CDR3 DNA: TGTGCCTTTCCCCCCCTAGCGGGGGGTAGCAATGAGCAGTTCTTC. Combining the CDR3 with reference TRBV7-3 and TRBJ2-1 gives the whole variable domain GAGVSQTPSNKVTEKGKYVELRCDPISGHTALYWYRQSLGQGPEFLIYFQGTGAADDSGLPNDRFFAVRPEGSVSTLKIQRTERGDSAVYLCAFPPLAGGSNEQFFGPGTRLTVL.

The gene calls are TRBV7-9 and TRBJ2-5, with TRBD2 matching over 9 bases. Germline trimming cut 1 base from V and 6 bases from J; bases unmatched to any gene: 15. The germline V gene has CDR1 SEHNR and CDR2 FQNEAQ (reference sequence). CDR3 length: 18 residues. The CDR3, as DNA: TGTGCCAGCAGCTTAGTGAATCCCTTAGCGGGAGTCGGAAAGACCCAGTACTTC. This translates into CASSLVNPLAGVGKTQYF. The full variable domain, its missing parts supplied by reference TRBV7-9 and TRBJ2-5, is DTGVSQNPRHKITKRGQNVTFRCDPISEHNRLYWYRQTLGQGPEFLTYFQNEAQLEKSRLLSDRFSAERPKGSFSTLEIQRTEQGDSAMYLCASSLVNPLAGVGKTQYFGPGTRLLVL.

The V and J genes are TRBV9 and TRBJ1-5; a weak D match, TRBD1 (6 bases). The CDR3 has 13 residues. Germline V gives CDR1 SGDLS, CDR2 YYNGEE. Trimming took 6 bases from V and 2 from J, leaving 9 bases between them. Here the CDR3 DNA reads TGTGCCAGCAACTCAGGGGGCAATCAGCCCCAGCATTTT. This translates into CASNSGGNQPQHF.

This chain connects TRBV27 to TRBJ2-7; 7 bases are a match to TRBD1. V lost 5 bases and J lost 3; bases outside the gene matches: 7. The CDR3 extends over 14 amino acids. CDR1 and CDR2 (germline): MNHEY, SMNVEV (reference sequence). CDR3 sequence: CASSARQGVYEQYF. The CDR3 coding sequence is TGTGCCAGCAGTGCTAGACAGGGAGTCTACGAGCAGTACTTC.

This chain uses TRBV30 with TRBJ1-2, with D possibly TRBD1 on 5 matching bases. Germline V CDR1 and CDR2: GTSNPN, SVGIG (reference sequence). Trimming pared 3 bases from V and 5 bases from J, leaving 13 bases between. The CDR3 sequence is 13 residues long. CDR3 in amino acids: CAWRLSTAYGYTF. CDR3 DNA: TGTGCCTGGAGATTGTCGACAGCTTATGGCTACACCTTC.

The chain recombines TRBV5-4 with TRBJ2-2; 7 bases fit TRBD2. V shed 3 bases, J shed 0 bases, and the junction held 5 bases outside the gene matches. The CDR3 totals 16 residues. Germline CDR1 and CDR2: SGHNT and YYREEE (reference sequence). CDR3 DNA: TGTGCCAGCAGCTGGGAGGGCAGCCCGAACACCGGGGAGCTGTTTTTT. The encoded protein is CASSWEGSPNTGELFF.